This is a list of T cell receptor beta chains from one sample in a study of OX40 agonist ivuxolimab in advanced cancers. Assay used: immunoSEQ multiplex PCR; TCRdb lists only in-frame clones, some missing. The table lists approximately 100,000 clones, approximately 80% of them singletons. Sequenced material: CD4+ or CD8+ T cells sorted from blood, taken in a trial of the OX40 agonist ivuxolimab. Receptors were obtained from an adult with an advanced solid tumor such as melanoma, head and neck, liver or kidney cancer. CDR3s include the opening cysteine and the closing phenylalanine or tryptophan. A D gene is named only where the DNA matches it firmly. The size entry is marked missing in some rows and otherwise reads once, few, many or a size class.

TRBJ1-6 TRBV5-1 TRBD1 NA TGCGCCAGCAGCACCGGACAGGGCGACGCACGGAATTCACCCCTCCACTTT CASSTGQGDARNSPLHF
TRBJ2-4 TRBV2 TRBD1 medium-sized TGTGCCAGCAGTACGGGACAGGGGATCGACATTCAGTACTTC CASSTGQGIDIQYF
TRBJ2-3 TRBV7-6 NA NA TGTGCCAGCAGCTACTTAAGGGGGACAGATACGCAGTATTTT CASSYLRGTDTQYF
TRBJ1-2 TRBV29-1 NA NA TGCAGCGTTGAAGCCTTGGGCACCCTTAACTATGGCTACACCTTC CSVEALGTLNYGYTF
TRBJ2-5 TRBV4-2 TRBD1 NA TGTGCCAGCAGCCTTCCCGGGACAGGGAGAGAGACCCAGTACTTC CASSLPGTGRETQYF
TRBJ1-4 TRBV27 NA NA TGTGCCAGCAGTCCCCCTGGCCCCCCAGTACCGGGTGAAAAACTGTTTTTT CASSPPGPPVPGEKLFF
TRBJ1-1 TRBV6-1 TRBD1 NA TGTGCCAGCAGTAAAGACAGGGGGCGCGGAGACACTGAAGCTTTCTTT CASSKDRGRGDTEAFF
TRBJ1-5 TRBV7-8 NA NA TGTGCCAGCAGCCTAGGGTTGACAGAAAATCAGCCCCAGCATTTT CASSLGLTENQPQHF
TRBJ1-1 TRBV9 NA NA TGTGCCAGCAGCGTACAAGCCCCCGGACGTGGCCCGACAGAAGCTTTCTTT CASSVQAPGRGPTEAFF
TRBJ1-3 TRBV4-1 NA NA TGCGCCAGCAGCCAAGTAACAGGAAGCTCTGGAAACACCATATATTTT CASSQVTGSSGNTIYF
TRBJ1-5 TRBV5-5 NA once TGTGCCAGCAGCTTTTTGGGGGATCAGCCCCAGCATTTT CASSFLGDQPQHF
TRBJ2-1 TRBV15 TRBD1 NA TGTGCCACCAGCAGAGATTTTCCCGGGACAGGGGGCCCCTACAATGAGCAGTTCTTC CATSRDFPGTGGPYNEQFF
TRBJ1-2 TRBV6-4 TRBD1 NA TGTGCCAGCAGTGCCGGACAGGGTTTCAACTATGGCTACACCTTC CASSAGQGFNYGYTF
TRBJ2-3 TRBV2 TRBD2 NA TGTGCCAGCACTAGCGGGAGGGCAGGTGCTACGCAGTATTTT CASTSGRAGATQYF
TRBJ1-2 TRBV30 NA NA TGTGCCTGGAGTGTCAGCGGTTTAGCTAACTATGGCTACACCTTC CAWSVSGLANYGYTF
TRBJ2-2 TRBV7-2 NA NA TGTGCCAGCAGCATGTACACCGGGGAGCTGTTTTTT CASSMYTGELFF
TRBJ1-6 TRBV7-9 NA NA TGTGCCAGCAGCCAAGAAGCCTGGGGGCCCCGGCCGAATTCACCCCTCCACTTT CASSQEAWGPRPNSPLHF
TRBJ2-7 TRBV7-2 TRBD1 NA TGTGCCAGCAGCTATGACAGGGGGCAAGGGAACGAGCAGTACTTC CASSYDRGQGNEQYF